The 5 T cell receptor beta chains listed next were all sequenced from one sample in a study of CD8 T cells in Susac syndrome. Random hexamers served to reverse transcribe roughly 0.5 to 1 ug RNA. TCRdb re-derived calls from the immunoSEQ multiplex PCR reads in MiXCR, one entry per CDR3 protein. The profile shows roughly 70,000 distinct CDR3 sequences, over 95% of them singletons. The material sequenced was CD4+ T cells from PBMCs. Every receptor here comes from a human donor with multiple sclerosis.

This chain uses TRBV12-3 or TRBV12-4 with TRBJ1-5; no firm D call. This CDR3 is 11 amino acids long. The ends were cut back, 5 bases at V and 11 bases at J, with 10 bases in the middle. CDR3 protein: CASSPGFSQHF. Written as DNA, the CDR3 is TGTGCCAGCAGTCCTGGGTTCTCCCAGCATTTT.

The CDR3 region is CATSERGRSDTQYF. The CDR3 nucleotides are TGTGCCACCAGTGAACGGGGGCGGTCGGATACGCAGTATTTT. This chain connects TRBV24-1 to TRBJ2-3; perhaps D is TRBD1 or TRBD2 (6 bases each). Per the germline V gene, CDR1 is KGHDR and CDR2 is SFDVKD. This CDR3 comprises 14 residues. Trimming removed 4 bases from V and 6 bases from J, with 13 bases in between.

V and J are TRBV4-2 and TRBJ2-5, with 9 positions matching TRBD2. Unmatched junction bases numbered 7, after V lost 1 base and J lost 1 base. The germline CDR1 and CDR2 sequences are LGHNA and YNFKEQ. The CDR3 is 17 residues long. The CDR3 DNA reads TGTGCCAGCAGCCAAGCTGATGGCGGGGGGGTCCAAGAGACCCAGTACTTC. This codes for CASSQADGGGVQETQYF.

This chain connects TRBV4-1 to TRBJ2-5; 10 nucleotides line up with TRBD2. Per the germline V gene, CDR1 is MGHRA and CDR2 is YSYEKL. Germline trimming cut 2 bases from V and 3 bases from J; bases unmatched to any gene: 15. The CDR3 consists of 19 residues. This CDR3 reads CASSQLPLVAGGKKETQYF. DNA for the CDR3: TGCGCCAGCAGCCAACTTCCCTTAGTAGCGGGGGGAAAAAAAGAGACCCAGTACTTC.

The chain combines TRBV3-1 with TRBJ1-2; 7 bases match TRBD1. V was clipped by 2 bases and J by 7 bases; unmatched bases: 7. This CDR3 is built from 14 residues. Germline CDR1 reads LGHDT; CDR2 reads YNNKEL (reference sequence). CDR3 nucleotide sequence: TGTGCCAGCAGCCAACGGGAGGGGGCAAGTGGCTACACCTTC. Amino acids: CASSQREGASGYTF.